This T cell receptor beta chain was captured by sequencing in a study of T cell repertoires in cytomegalovirus infection. Study-level background: Indicated by public TCR beta signatures were CMV infection and matching HLA type.

This clonotype was detected many times. What it binds is unknown. MiXCR, applied by TCRdb to the reads, yields one record per CDR3 protein. The profile shows 100,000 to 150,000 distinct CDR3 sequences, around 32% of them singletons. Study-wide results and limits: HLA-C-restricted CMV-specific TCR beta clonotypes prevailed in the ex vivo response.

The germline V gene has CDR1 SGHTA and CDR2 FQGNSA. The CDR3 consists of 16 residues. The V gene lost 1 base and the J gene lost 6 bases, with 16 bases spanning the gap. The receptor comes from a human donor in good health (CMV status not recorded). Some clones in this sample may be carry-over from other donors' samples. The rearrangement uses TRBV7-2 and TRBJ1-5; D unresolved. The source material was CD8+ T cells from cultured PBMCs, sampled from culture after CMV antigen stimulation. As DNA, the CDR3 is TGTGCCAGCAGCTTAGTTAATGGGGAGAAGAGTCAGCCCCAGCATTTT. Protein product: CASSLVNGEKSQPQHF.